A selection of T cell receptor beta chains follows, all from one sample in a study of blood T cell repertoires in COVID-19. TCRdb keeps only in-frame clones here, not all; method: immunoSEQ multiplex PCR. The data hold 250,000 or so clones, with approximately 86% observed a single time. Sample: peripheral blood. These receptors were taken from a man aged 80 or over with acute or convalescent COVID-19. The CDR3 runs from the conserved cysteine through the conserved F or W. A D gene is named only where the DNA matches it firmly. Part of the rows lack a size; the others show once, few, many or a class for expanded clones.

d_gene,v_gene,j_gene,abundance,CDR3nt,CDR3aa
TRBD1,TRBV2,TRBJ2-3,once,TGTGCCAGCAGCGATGACAGGGTAACAGATACGCAGTATTTT,CASSDDRVTDTQYF
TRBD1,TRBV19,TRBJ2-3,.,TGTGCCAGTAGCAAACCGGGACAGGGGACAGATACGCAGTATTTT,CASSKPGQGTDTQYF
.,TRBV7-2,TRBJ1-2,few,TGTGCCAGCAGCTTAACTTTCGAGGGATATGGCTACACCTTC,CASSLTFEGYGYTF
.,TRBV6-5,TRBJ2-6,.,TGTGCCAGCAGTTACTCCTTGAGCTCTGGGGCCAACGTCCTGACTTTC,CASSYSLSSGANVLTF
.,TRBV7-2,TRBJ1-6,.,TGTGCCAGCAGCTTAAACTCCCATAATTCACCCCTCCACTTT,CASSLNSHNSPLHF
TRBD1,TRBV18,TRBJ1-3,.,TGTGCCAGCTCAAGACAGGGGGCCGATGGAAACACCATATATTTT,CASSRQGADGNTIYF
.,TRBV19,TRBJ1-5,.,TGTGCCAGCTCTGTTACAGGGAAGTTTCAGCCCCAGCATTTT,CASSVTGKFQPQHF
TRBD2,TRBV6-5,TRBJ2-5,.,TGTGCCAGCAGGGCGGGAGAAGGGGCCCAGTACTTC,CASRAGEGAQYF
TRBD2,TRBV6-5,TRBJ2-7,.,TGTGCCAGCAGTTACTCCTCGGGAGGTCCCTACGAGCAGTACTTC,CASSYSSGGPYEQYF
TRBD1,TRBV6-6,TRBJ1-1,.,TGTGCCAGCAGCCGACATCGACGGGACAGCAAAAACACTGAAGCTTTCTTT,CASSRHRRDSKNTEAFF
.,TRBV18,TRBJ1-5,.,TGTGCCAGCTCAGATATTAGTAGCAATCAGCCCCAGCATTTT,CASSDISSNQPQHF
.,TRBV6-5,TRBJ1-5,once,TGTGCCAGCAGTCCGACCAGGGCCCTCAATCAGCCCCAGCATTTT,CASSPTRALNQPQHF
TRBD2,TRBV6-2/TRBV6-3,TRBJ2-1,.,TGTGCCAGCAGCGGACTAGGCTACAATGAGCAGTTCTTC,CASSGLGYNEQFF
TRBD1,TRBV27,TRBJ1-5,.,TGTGCCAGCAGTTCGGGACAGGGCCTTAATCAGCCCCAGCATTTT,CASSSGQGLNQPQHF
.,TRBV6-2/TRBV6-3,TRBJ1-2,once,TGTGCCAGCAGTTTCGGGGGAGGATTGGATGGCTACACCTTC,CASSFGGGLDGYTF
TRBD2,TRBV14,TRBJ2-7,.,TGTGCCAGCAGCCCTTTCCTAGCGGGAGTCTACGAGCAGTACTTC,CASSPFLAGVYEQYF
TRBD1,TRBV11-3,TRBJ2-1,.,TGTGCCAGCAGCTCAGGGGGAATGGGTTATAATGAGCAGTTCTTC,CASSSGGMGYNEQFF
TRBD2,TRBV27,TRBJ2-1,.,TGTGCCAGCAAAAAATTAAGCGGGAGTGGCAATGAGCAGTTCTTC,CASKKLSGSGNEQFF
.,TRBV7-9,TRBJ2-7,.,TGTGCCAGCAGCTTAACAGGGCTCTCCTACGAGCAGTACTTC,CASSLTGLSYEQYF
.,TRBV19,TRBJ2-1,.,TGTGCCAGTAGTATCTCGCAGAACTCCTACAATGAGCAGTTCTTC,CASSISQNSYNEQFF
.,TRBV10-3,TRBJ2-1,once,TGTGCCATCAGTCATGGACAGCTATCTTACAATGAGCAGTTCTTC,CAISHGQLSYNEQFF
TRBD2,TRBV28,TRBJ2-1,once,TGTGCCAGCAGTTCCCCTAGCGGTCCTACCTACAATGAGCAGTTCTTC,CASSSPSGPTYNEQFF
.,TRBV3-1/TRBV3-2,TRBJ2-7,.,TGTGCCAGCAGCCAAGCAGCGGGTGACCTCTACGAGCAGTACTTC,CASSQAAGDLYEQYF
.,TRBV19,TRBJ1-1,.,TGTGCCAGTACCCCGCGCCGGGAGAATGAAGCTTTCTTT,CASTPRRENEAFF
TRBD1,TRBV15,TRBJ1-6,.,TGTGCCACCAGCAGGGACAGGGTTAATTCACCCCTCCACTTT,CATSRDRVNSPLHF
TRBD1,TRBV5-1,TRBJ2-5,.,TGCGCCAGCAGCGCCCGACAGGGTTGGAGCCAAGAGACCCAGTACTTC,CASSARQGWSQETQYF
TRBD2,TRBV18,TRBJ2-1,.,TGTGCCAGCTCGTCCGGGACTAGCGGAGGTAATGAGCAGTTCTTC,CASSSGTSGGNEQFF
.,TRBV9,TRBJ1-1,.,TGTGCCAGCAGCGTAGGCGGGGATAACACTGAAGCTTTCTTT,CASSVGGDNTEAFF
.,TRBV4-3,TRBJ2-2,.,TGCGCCAGCAGCCAAGTGATTAGCATCAGTACCGGGGAGCTGTTTTTT,CASSQVISISTGELFF
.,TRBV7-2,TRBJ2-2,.,TGTGCCAGCAGCTCTAGCCCCCTGAACACCGGGGAGCTGTTTTTT,CASSSSPLNTGELFF
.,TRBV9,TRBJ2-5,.,TGTGCCAGCAGCGTTTCACCAGGGGTGTCGGAGACCCAGTACTTC,CASSVSPGVSETQYF
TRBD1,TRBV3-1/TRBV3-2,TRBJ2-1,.,TGTGCCAGCAGCCAAGATAGGGGCTCGGACAGGGGAGGGAATGAGCAGTTCTTC,CASSQDRGSDRGGNEQFF
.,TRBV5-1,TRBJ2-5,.,TGCGCCAGCAGCTTGGAGTCCAGGTCTCAAGAGACCCAGTACTTC,CASSLESRSQETQYF
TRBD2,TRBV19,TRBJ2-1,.,TGTGCCAGTAAGGTGACTAGCGGGAGAGGGTCCTACAATGAGCAGTTCTTC,CASKVTSGRGSYNEQFF
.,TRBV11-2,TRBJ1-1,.,TGTGCCAGCAGCTTTAATGGCAACACTGAAGCTTTCTTT,CASSFNGNTEAFF
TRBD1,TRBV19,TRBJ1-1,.,TGTGCCAGTAGGGAGCCGGGACAGAAAACTGAAGCTTTCTTT,CASREPGQKTEAFF
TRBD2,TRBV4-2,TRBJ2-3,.,TGTGCCAGCAGCCAAGAAACTAGCGGGGGGGTAATTACTAGCACAGATACGCAGTATTTT,CASSQETSGGVITSTDTQYF
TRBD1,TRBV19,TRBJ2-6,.,TGTGCCAGTAGTATAGATCGGTGGGGACAGGGGCTAGGCTCTGGGGCCAACGTCCTGACTTTC,CASSIDRWGQGLGSGANVLTF
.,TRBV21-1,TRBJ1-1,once,TGTGCCAGCAGCCAAGGGAAGGAGAGAGCTTTCTTT,CASSQGKERAFF
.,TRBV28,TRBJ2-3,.,TGTGCCAGCAGTCCGCCGAGCGGGTCGAGCACAGATACGCAGTATTTT,CASSPPSGSSTDTQYF
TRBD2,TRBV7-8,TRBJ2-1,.,TGTGCCAGCAGCTTCTTTAGCGGGAGATCCTACAATGAGCAGTTCTTC,CASSFFSGRSYNEQFF
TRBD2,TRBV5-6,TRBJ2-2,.,TGTGCCAGCAGCTGGGGGAGGGCCGGGGAGCTGTTTTTT,CASSWGRAGELFF
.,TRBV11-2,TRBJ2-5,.,TGTGCCAGCAGCCCGAGCGCGGGGTACGGGGAGACCCAGTACTTC,CASSPSAGYGETQYF
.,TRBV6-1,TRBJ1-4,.,TGTGCCAGCAGTGAAGCAGGGGCAAGTGAAAAACTGTTTTTT,CASSEAGASEKLFF
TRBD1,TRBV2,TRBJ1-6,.,TGTGCCAGCAGTGGGGGACAGCCGGTGGGCCACAATTCACCCCTCCACTTT,CASSGGQPVGHNSPLHF
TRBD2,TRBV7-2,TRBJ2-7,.,TGTGCCAGCAGTGTGGGGAGCGGGGGCGGTTACGAGCAGTACTTC,CASSVGSGGGYEQYF
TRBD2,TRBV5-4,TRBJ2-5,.,TGTGCCAGCAGCTCTACTAGCGGGAGGGCCGGGGAGACCCAGTACTTC,CASSSTSGRAGETQYF
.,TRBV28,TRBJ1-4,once,TGTGCCAGCAGTTCCTCCCGGGGTGGAAAACTGTTTTTT,CASSSSRGGKLFF
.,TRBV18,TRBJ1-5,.,TGTGCCAGCTCATCCGGACAGATTAGGAATCAGCCCCAGCATTTT,CASSSGQIRNQPQHF
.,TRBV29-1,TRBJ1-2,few,TGCAGCGTTGAGAAGGGATCGGCGGGCTATGGCTACACCTTC,CSVEKGSAGYGYTF
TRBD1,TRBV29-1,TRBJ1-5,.,TGCAGCGTTGGGGACAGAAACAATCAGCCCCAGCATTTT,CSVGDRNNQPQHF
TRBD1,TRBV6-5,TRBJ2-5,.,TGTGCCACCGAATTCGGCCAGGGGGCGAAAGAGACCCAGTACTTC,CATEFGQGAKETQYF
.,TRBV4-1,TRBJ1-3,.,TGCGCCAGCAGCCAGGTTGTATCGAGCTCTGGAAACACCATATATTTT,CASSQVVSSSGNTIYF
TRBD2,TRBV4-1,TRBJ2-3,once,TGCGCCAGCAGCCAAGATCGGGCTAGCGGGAGATCACAGTATTTT,CASSQDRASGRSQYF
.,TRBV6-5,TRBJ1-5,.,TGTGCCAGCAGTATCAGGGAAGATCAGCCCCAGCATTTT,CASSIREDQPQHF
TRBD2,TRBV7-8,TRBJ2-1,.,TGTGCCAGCAGCTTGGCCGGGACTAGCGGGGGGGCCTACAATGAGCAGTTCTTC,CASSLAGTSGGAYNEQFF
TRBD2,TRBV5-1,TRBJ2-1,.,TGCGCCAGCAGCTTGGCCCTAGCGGGGAGTGAGCAGTTCTTC,CASSLALAGSEQFF
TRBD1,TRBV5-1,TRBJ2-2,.,TGCGCCACCTCTCCGGGACAGGGGGCCATTGGCGGGGAGCTGTTTTTT,CATSPGQGAIGGELFF